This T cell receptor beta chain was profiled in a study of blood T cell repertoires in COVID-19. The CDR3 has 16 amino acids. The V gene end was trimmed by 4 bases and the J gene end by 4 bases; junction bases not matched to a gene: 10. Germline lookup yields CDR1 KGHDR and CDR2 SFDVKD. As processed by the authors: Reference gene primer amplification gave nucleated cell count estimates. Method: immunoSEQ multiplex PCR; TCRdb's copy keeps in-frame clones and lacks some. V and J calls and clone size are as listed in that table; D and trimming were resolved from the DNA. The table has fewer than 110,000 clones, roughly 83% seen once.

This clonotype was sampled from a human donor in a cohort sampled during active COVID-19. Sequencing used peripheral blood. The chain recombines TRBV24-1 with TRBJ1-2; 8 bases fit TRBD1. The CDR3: CATSDRDRPLGYGYTF. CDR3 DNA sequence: TGTGCCACCAGTGACCGGGACAGGCCACTGGGCTATGGCTACACCTTC.